The source of this T cell receptor (beta chain) is a study of OX40 agonist ivuxolimab in advanced cancers. Study-wide findings and caveats: Dosing at 0.1 to 3.0 mg/kg was accompanied by clonal expansion of CD4+ and CD8+ blood T cells by week 6. The expanded peripheral T cells' antigen specificity was not determined.

Repertoires were generated with immunoSEQ multiplex PCR, while TCRdb's copy carries only in-frame clones and drops some. The sample lists approximately 20,000 clones; 86% were seen once. Points on this clone: The antigen remains unidentified.

The sample here was CD4+ or CD8+ T cells sorted from blood, taken in a trial of the OX40 agonist ivuxolimab. This receptor was obtained from an adult with an advanced solid tumor such as melanoma, head and neck, liver or kidney cancer.

CDR3: CASSISGGRESPLHF. The CDR3 DNA reads as TGTGCCAGTAGTATCTCAGGGGGGAGGGAATCACCCCTCCACTTT. The chain recombines TRBV19 with TRBJ1-6; 7 nucleotides agree with TRBD1. In germline, CDR1 is LNHDA, CDR2 SQIVND (reference sequence). Trimming cost V 3 bases and J 10 bases; bases outside gene matches: 9. The CDR3 length is 15 residues.